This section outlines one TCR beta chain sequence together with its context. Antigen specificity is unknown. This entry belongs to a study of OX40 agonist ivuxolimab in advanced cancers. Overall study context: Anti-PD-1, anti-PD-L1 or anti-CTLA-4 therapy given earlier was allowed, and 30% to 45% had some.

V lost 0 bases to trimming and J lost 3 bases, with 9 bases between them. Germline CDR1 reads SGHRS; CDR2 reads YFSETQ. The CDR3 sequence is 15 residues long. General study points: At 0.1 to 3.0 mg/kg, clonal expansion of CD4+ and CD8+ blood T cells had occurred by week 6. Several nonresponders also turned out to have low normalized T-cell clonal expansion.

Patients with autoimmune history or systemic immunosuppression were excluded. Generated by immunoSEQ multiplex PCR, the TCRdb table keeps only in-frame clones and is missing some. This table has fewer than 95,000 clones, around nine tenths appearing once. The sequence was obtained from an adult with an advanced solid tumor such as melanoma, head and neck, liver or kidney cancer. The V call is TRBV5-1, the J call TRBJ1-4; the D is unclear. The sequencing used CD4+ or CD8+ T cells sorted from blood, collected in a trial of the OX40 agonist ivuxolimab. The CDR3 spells CASSLGADANEKLFF. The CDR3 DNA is TGCGCCAGCAGCTTGGGGGCAGATGCTAATGAAAAACTGTTTTTT.